This T cell receptor beta chain was obtained from a study of cytomegalovirus exposure and HLA in healthy donors. The PCR was carried out with 60 Vbeta primers and 13 Jbeta primers. The data were produced by immunoSEQ multiplex PCR, yet TCRdb's version contains in-frame clones alone and is incomplete. The table has roughly 100,000 clones, more than 70% seen once; the top ten hold approximately 3.9%. Likely unrecorded immune exposures existed in these nominally healthy donors. Germline V gene data show CDR1 as MNHNS and CDR2 as SASEGT. The V gene end was trimmed by 5 bases and the J gene end by 2 bases; junction bases not matched to a gene: 3. This CDR3 has 13 amino acids.

The rearrangement joins TRBV6-1 to TRBJ2-7, with TRBD2 matching over 7 bases. The sequenced sample was PBMCs. The clonotype was recovered from a man under 40 in good health and CMV-seronegative. The chain's CDR3 is CASSSGNTYEQYF. CDR3 sequence (DNA): TGTGCCAGCAGTAGCGGGAATACCTACGAGCAGTACTTC.